This TCR beta chain emerged from a study of T cell repertoires in cytomegalovirus infection. At the level of the study: Indications came from public TCR beta signatures; they pointed to CMV infection and to a matching HLA type. Broader study findings: CMV-specific TCR beta clonotypes restricted by HLA-C were the ones dominating the ex vivo response.

MiXCR, run by TCRdb on the reads, gives a single entry per CDR3 protein. The sample has hundreds of thousands of distinct CDR3 sequences, 35% to 40% seen once. This clonotype was found a few times. No antigen is known for it. Looked up from germline, CDR1 is LGHDT and CDR2 is YNNKEL (reference sequence). The V gene end was trimmed by 2 bases and the J gene end by 6 bases; junction bases not matched to a gene: 7. The CDR3 loop spans 14 amino acids. The chain uses TRBV3-1 and TRBJ2-7, with 7 positions matching TRBD1. The receptor was derived from a human donor in good health (CMV status not recorded). Some clones in this sample may be carry-over from other donors' samples. The sample taken for sequencing was PBMCs. For the CDR3, the DNA is TGTGCCAGCAGCCAATCCGTGACAGGGAGCGAGCAGTACTTC. Translating gives CASSQSVTGSEQYF.